The text below deals with one T cell receptor beta chain. Time point reported: baseline pretreatment blood. The sample's treatment: 15 Gy SBRT to primary tumor, nephrectomy 4 weeks later. The patient's renal cell carcinoma had clear cell pathology. This record comes from a study of radiation and T cells in renal cell carcinoma. Germline V CDR1 and CDR2: SEHNR, FQNEAQ (reference sequence). This CDR3 contains 15 residues. V lost 0 bases and J lost 3; bases outside the gene matches: 3. Generated by immunoSEQ multiplex PCR, the TCRdb table keeps only in-frame clones and is missing some. The sample lists around 140,000 clones; about nine tenths were seen once.

The gene calls are TRBV7-9 and TRBJ2-7; 9 positions agree with TRBD1. This specimen consisted of blood, obtained from a patient whose treatment included radiotherapy and nephrectomy. This TCR came from a woman aged 70-85 years with renal cell carcinoma. The CDR3 reads CASSLAGGQGYEQYF. CDR3 in DNA: TGTGCCAGCAGCTTAGCGGGGGGACAGGGCTACGAGCAGTACTTC. Based on the CDR3 plus reference TRBV7-9 and TRBJ2-7, the full variable domain is DTGVSQNPRHKITKRGQNVTFRCDPISEHNRLYWYRQTLGQGPEFLTYFQNEAQLEKSRLLSDRFSAERPKGSFSTLEIQRTEQGDSAMYLCASSLAGGQGYEQYFGPGTRLTVT.